This T cell receptor beta chain was found in a study of blood T cell repertoires in COVID-19. This clone has just a few counts. This table comes from immunoSEQ multiplex PCR, and its TCRdb copy is limited to in-frame clones, with some not included. The data contain roughly 150,000 clones, roughly 84% of them singletons. J lost 9 bases, V lost 1 base, and 4 bases had no gene match. Germline loops: CDR1 SEHNR, CDR2 FQNEAQ (reference sequence). This CDR3 is 14 amino acids long. The sample consisted of PBMCs or T cells enriched from blood (not recorded which). The source is a man aged 45-60 years in a cohort exposed to, infected with or recovered from COVID-19 (not recorded which). The gene calls are TRBV7-9 and TRBJ2-1; 9 nucleotides align to TRBD2. The CDR3, as DNA: TGTGCCAGCAGCTTAGAGCGGGAGGTCGGTGAGCAGTTCTTC. It translates to CASSLEREVGEQFF.